This TCR beta chain came from a study of PD-1 blockade in classical Hodgkin lymphoma. After autologous stem cell transplantation all patients relapsed, and prior brentuximab vedotin exposure differed between cohorts. The assay was immunoSEQ multiplex PCR, and TCRdb's table has in-frame clones only and misses some. The sample lists about 29,000 clones, around three quarters seen once, with 4% in the top ten. Germline assignment: CDR1 PRHDT and CDR2 FYEKMQ (reference sequence). After removal of 6 bases from V and 4 bases from J, the junction contained 2 bases not matched to a gene. This CDR3 comprises 13 residues.

Source: peripheral blood mononuclear cells (PBMCs), taken before the second cycle of nivolumab. The V gene is TRBV13, the J gene TRBJ2-1; TRBD2 aligns across 8 bases. This TCR was sampled from a human donor with classical Hodgkin lymphoma. The CDR3 region is CASRSSGYNEQFF. The CDR3 nucleotides read TGTGCCAGCAGATCTAGCGGGTACAATGAGCAGTTCTTC.